This T cell receptor (beta chain) was recorded in a study of CD8 T cells in Susac syndrome. The RNA input was about 0.5 to 1 ug, and it was reverse transcribed with random hexamers. MiXCR, applied by TCRdb to the immunoSEQ multiplex PCR reads, yields one record per CDR3 protein. The repertoire holds 150,000 to 200,000 distinct CDR3 sequences, with approximately 95% as singletons. Findings and caveats of the study: The study's TCR sequencing and HLA analysis covered a relatively small number of individuals, and the study acknowledged this.

The CDR3 totals 14 residues. The V end lost 1 base, the J end lost 2 bases, and 9 bases lay between the germline ends. Notes on this clonotype: Its antigen is not known.

This TCR derives from a human donor in good health. The chain links TRBV12-3 or TRBV12-4 to TRBJ2-7; maybe TRBD2 (5 bases). Sequenced: CD4+ T cells from PBMCs. CDR3 loop: CASSLGGKTYEQYF. In DNA form, the CDR3 reads TGTGCCAGCAGTTTAGGAGGGAAAACCTACGAGCAGTACTTC.